This T cell receptor (beta chain) was documented in a study of T cell responses to AZD1222 COVID-19 vaccine. Study observations and caveats: Spike-wide coverage was observed for vaccine-associated CD4 TCRs, with dominant responses at 160-218 and 743-854. It was only after the peak T cell response that any repertoires were sampled.

As concerns this clone: Its target is not known.

Libraries were prepared by immunoSEQ multiplex PCR; TCRdb keeps only in-frame clonotypes and omits some of them. The table lists 120,000 or so clones, about 79% of them singletons. The J segment lost 4 bases and the V segment lost 1 base, leaving 3 bases of the junction unmatched. The CDR3 sequence is 16 residues long. Germline loops: CDR1 SGHTA, CDR2 FQGTGA. Analysis merged second doses at about 4 or about 12 weeks. This receptor was obtained from an adult who received the AZD1222 COVID-19 vaccine. The input for sequencing was peripheral blood, taken 28 days after the second AZD1222 dose. The gene calls are TRBV7-3 and TRBJ2-3, with TRBD2 identical over 12 bases. DNA for the CDR3: TGTGCCAGCAGCTTAATTACTAGCGGGGGGCCAGATACGCAGTATTTT. This translates into CASSLITSGGPDTQYF.